The source of this T cell receptor (beta chain) is a study of T cells in Graves' hyperthyroidism and ophthalmopathy. The table lists this clonotype with a few counts. Amplified TCR beta CDR3 regions came from RNA transcripts. Carried out on the TCR CDR3, a first-round RT-PCR used the HTBI primer set. Via MiXCR, TCRdb re-called the multiplex PCR reads, giving one row per CDR3 protein. The table includes over 700,000 distinct CDR3 sequences, 38% detected once. The CDR3 sequence is 14 residues long. Per germline, CDR1 MGHRA and CDR2 YSYEKL. V lost 1 base and J lost 2, with 9 bases in between. The receptor's source is a man aged 18 to 30 with Graves' hyperthyroidism. The chain joins TRBV4-1 to TRBJ2-7; D gene ambiguous. Sequenced material: blood. The CDR3 is CASSQGVLTYEQYF. CDR3 DNA sequence: TGCGCCAGCAGCCAAGGGGTACTGACCTACGAGCAGTACTTC.